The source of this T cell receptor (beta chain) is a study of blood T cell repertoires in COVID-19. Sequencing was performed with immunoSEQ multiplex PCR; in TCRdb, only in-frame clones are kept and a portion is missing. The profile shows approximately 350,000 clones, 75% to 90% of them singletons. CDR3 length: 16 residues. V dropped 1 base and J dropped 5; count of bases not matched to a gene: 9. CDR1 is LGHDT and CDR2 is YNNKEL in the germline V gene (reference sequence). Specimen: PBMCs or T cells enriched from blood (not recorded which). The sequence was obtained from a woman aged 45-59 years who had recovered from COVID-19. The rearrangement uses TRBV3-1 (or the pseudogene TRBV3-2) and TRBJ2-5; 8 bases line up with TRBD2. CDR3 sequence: CASSQALAGARETQYF. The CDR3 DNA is TGTGCCAGCAGCCAAGCGCTAGCGGGCGCCAGGGAGACCCAGTACTTC.